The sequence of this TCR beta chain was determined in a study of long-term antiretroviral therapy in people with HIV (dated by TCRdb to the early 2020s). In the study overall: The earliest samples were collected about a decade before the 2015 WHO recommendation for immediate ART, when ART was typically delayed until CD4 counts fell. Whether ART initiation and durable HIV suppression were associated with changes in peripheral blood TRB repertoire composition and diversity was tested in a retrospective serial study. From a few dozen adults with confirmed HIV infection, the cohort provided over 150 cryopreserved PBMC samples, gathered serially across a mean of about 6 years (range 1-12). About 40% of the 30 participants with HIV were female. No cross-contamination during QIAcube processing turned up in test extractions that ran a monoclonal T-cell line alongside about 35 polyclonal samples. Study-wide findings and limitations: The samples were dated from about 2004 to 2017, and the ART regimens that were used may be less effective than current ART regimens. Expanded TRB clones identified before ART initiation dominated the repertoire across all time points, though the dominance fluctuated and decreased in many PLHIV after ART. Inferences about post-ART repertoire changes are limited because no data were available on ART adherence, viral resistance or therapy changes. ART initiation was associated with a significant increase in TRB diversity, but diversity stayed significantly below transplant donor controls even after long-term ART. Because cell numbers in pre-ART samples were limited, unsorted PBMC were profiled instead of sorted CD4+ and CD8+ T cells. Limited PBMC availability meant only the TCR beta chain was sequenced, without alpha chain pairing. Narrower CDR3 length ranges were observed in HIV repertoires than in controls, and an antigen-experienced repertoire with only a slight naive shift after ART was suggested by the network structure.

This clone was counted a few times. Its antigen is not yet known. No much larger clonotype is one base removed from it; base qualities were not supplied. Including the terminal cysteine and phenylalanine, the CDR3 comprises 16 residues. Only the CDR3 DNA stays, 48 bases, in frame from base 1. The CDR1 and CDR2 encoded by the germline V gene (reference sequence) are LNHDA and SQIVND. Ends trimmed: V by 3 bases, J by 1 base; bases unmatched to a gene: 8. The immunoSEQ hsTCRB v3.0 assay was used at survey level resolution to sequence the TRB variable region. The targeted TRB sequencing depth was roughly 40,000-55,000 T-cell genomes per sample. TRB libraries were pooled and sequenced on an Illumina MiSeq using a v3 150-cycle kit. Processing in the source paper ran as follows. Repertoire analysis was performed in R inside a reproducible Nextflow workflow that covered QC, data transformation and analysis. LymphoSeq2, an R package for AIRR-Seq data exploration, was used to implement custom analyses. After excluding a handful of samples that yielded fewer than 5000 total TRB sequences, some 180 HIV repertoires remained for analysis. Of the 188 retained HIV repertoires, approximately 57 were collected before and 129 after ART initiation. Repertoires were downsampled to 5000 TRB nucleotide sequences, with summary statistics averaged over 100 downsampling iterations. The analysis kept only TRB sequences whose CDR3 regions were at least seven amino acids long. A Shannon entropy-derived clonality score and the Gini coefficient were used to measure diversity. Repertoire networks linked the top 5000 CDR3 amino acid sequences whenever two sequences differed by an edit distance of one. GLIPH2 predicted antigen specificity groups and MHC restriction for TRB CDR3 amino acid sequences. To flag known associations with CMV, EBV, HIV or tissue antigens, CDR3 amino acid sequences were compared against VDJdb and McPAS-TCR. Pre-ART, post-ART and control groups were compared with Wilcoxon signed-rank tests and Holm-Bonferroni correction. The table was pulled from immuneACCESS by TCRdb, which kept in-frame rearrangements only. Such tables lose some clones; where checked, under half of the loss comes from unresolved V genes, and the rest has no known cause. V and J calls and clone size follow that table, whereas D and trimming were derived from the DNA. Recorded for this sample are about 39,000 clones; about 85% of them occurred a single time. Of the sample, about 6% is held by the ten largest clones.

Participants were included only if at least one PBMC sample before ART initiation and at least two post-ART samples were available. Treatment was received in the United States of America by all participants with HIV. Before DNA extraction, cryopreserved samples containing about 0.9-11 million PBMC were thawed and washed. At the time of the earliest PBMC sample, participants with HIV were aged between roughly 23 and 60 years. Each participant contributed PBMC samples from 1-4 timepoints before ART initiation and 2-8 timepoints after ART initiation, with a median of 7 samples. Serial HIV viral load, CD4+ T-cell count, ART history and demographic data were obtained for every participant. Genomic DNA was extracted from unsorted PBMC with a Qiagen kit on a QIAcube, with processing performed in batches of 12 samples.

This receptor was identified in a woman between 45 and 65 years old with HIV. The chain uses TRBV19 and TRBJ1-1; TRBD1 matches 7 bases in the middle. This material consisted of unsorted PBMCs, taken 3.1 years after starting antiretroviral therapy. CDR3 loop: CASSMGLRTGNTEAFF. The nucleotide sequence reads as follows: TGTGCCAGTAGTATGGGACTCCGGACAGGGAACACTGAAGCTTTCTTT.